These 18 T cell receptor beta chains came from one sample sequenced in a study of blood T cell repertoires in COVID-19. Only in-frame clones appear in the TCRdb table, and some are missing; sequencing was by immunoSEQ multiplex PCR. This table holds 150,000 to 200,000 clones, approximately 85% found once. Sequenced material: peripheral blood. The receptors come from a woman older than 75 with acute or convalescent COVID-19.

This clone was counted a single time. This chain joins TRBV4-3 and TRBJ2-7; D may be TRBD2 (6 bases). Germline CDR1 LGHNA, CDR2 YSLEER. Trimming took 0 bases from V and 7 from J, leaving 22 bases between them. This CDR3 region has 17 residues. CDR3 amino acids: CASSQDYSGGALGEQYF. CDR3 nucleotide sequence: TGCGCCAGCAGCCAAGATTACTCCGGAGGGGCCCTCGGGGAGCAGTACTTC.

The chain has TRBV5-4 and TRBJ2-2, with D possibly matching TRBD1 (6 bases). CDR3 length: 15 residues. Between the trimmed V and J ends, which lost 4 bases and 1 base, there was a span of 11 bases. Germline V CDR1 and CDR2: SGHNT, YYREEE (reference sequence). The CDR3 here is CASSRLGQNTGELFF. As DNA, the CDR3 is TGTGCCAGCAGCCGACTGGGACAGAACACCGGGGAGCTGTTTTTT.

This sequence joins TRBV21-1 and TRBJ2-2; the table's D call, TRBD1, was not checked against the DNA. TRBV21-1 is a known pseudogene. The CDR3 covers 15 residues. The CDR3 protein is CASSIDYRATGELFF. Written as DNA, the CDR3 is TGTGCCAGCAGCATCGATTACAGGGCTACCGGGGAGCTGTTTTTT.

The chain carries TRBV3-1 (or the pseudogene TRBV3-2) and TRBJ1-2, with 7 bases aligning to TRBD1. The germline V gene has CDR1 LGHDT and CDR2 YNNKEL (reference sequence). The trim removed 4 bases at V and 1 base at J, leaving 9 bases unmatched. The CDR3 loop spans 16 amino acids. The CDR3 DNA is TGTGCCAGCAGCCGACAGCTCCGGGACAGTAACTATGGCTACACCTTC. Its protein is CASSRQLRDSNYGYTF.

The J gene is TRBJ2-7, the V gene TRBV7-9, with no clear D. The V and J ends lost 4 bases and 6 bases respectively, with 10 bases between them. The CDR3 has 12 amino acids. Per the germline V gene, CDR1 is SEHNR and CDR2 is FQNEAQ (reference sequence). The CDR3 loop reads CASSSTRPEQYF. The CDR3 DNA sequence: TGTGCCAGCAGCTCGACCAGGCCCGAGCAGTACTTC.

V is TRBV9 and J is TRBJ2-2; 7 nucleotides match TRBD1. Germline trimming cut 4 bases from V and 5 bases from J; bases unmatched to any gene: 2. Germline V gene sequence: CDR1 SGDLS, CDR2 YYNGEE. The CDR3 covers 13 residues. CDR3 in amino acids: CASSQQGTGELFF. The CDR3 DNA reads TGTGCCAGCAGCCAACAGGGGACCGGGGAGCTGTTTTTT.

This clone has just one count. This chain connects TRBV11-2 to TRBJ2-5; TRBD2 is a possible D gene (6 bases). Germline V CDR1 and CDR2: SGHAT, FQNNGV. The CDR3 extends over 17 amino acids. The ends were cut back, 1 base at V and 2 bases at J, with 17 bases in the middle. CDR3 loop: CASSLGWGVRLQETQYF. The CDR3 DNA follows: TGTGCCAGCAGCTTAGGATGGGGGGTAAGGCTTCAAGAGACCCAGTACTTC.

DNA of the CDR3: TGTGCCAGCAGTTGGACAACCTCTAATGAAAAACTGTTTTTT. Encoded protein: CASSWTTSNEKLFF. V gene TRBV6-5 combines with J gene TRBJ1-4; tentatively, D is TRBD1 (5 bases). The CDR3 extends over 14 amino acids. The germline gives CDR1 MNHEY, CDR2 SVGAGI. Trimming pared 4 bases from V and 3 bases from J, leaving 9 bases between.

This chain joins TRBV3-1 (or the pseudogene TRBV3-2) and TRBJ2-2; D uncertain. The V gene lost 1 base and the J gene lost 4 bases, with 7 bases spanning the gap. CDR1 LGHDT and CDR2 YNNKEL come from the germline V gene (reference sequence). CDR3 length: 14 amino acids. CDR3 bases: TGTGCCAGCAGCCAAGCCCGTAGCACCGGGGAGCTGTTTTTT. Amino acid sequence: CASSQARSTGELFF.

The chain employs TRBV19 and TRBJ2-3, with 14 bases matching TRBD2. The CDR3 is 17 amino acids. The V and J ends lost 5 bases and 2 bases, in that order; junction bases with no gene match: 6. Germline V gene sequence: CDR1 LNHDA, CDR2 SQIVND (reference sequence). The CDR3 is CASSVRLAGGYTDTQYF. The CDR3 coding sequence is TGTGCCAGTAGTGTCCGACTAGCGGGAGGGTACACAGATACGCAGTATTTT.

This clone was detected ten times or more. This chain connects TRBV14 to TRBJ1-5, with D tentatively TRBD1 (6 bases). V lost 4 bases, J lost 3 bases, and 10 bases lay in between. This CDR3 is built from 14 residues. CDR1 is SGHDN and CDR2 is FVKESK in the germline V gene. The CDR3 sequence: CASSPTGLNQPQHF. In nucleotides, the CDR3 is TGTGCCAGCAGCCCAACAGGGCTCAATCAGCCCCAGCATTTT.

In its sample, this clone was seen a few times. The chain has TRBV5-5 and TRBJ2-1, with D possibly TRBD1 on 5 matching bases. The V end lost 4 bases, the J end lost 9 bases, and 14 bases lay between the germline ends. The CDR3 runs 13 residues. CDR1 and CDR2 from the germline V gene are SGHKS and YYEKEE (reference sequence). CDR3 in amino acids: CASSLPQGTEQFF. The DNA for the CDR3 is TGTGCCAGCAGCCTCCCCCAGGGTACTGAGCAGTTCTTC.

This clone was seen a few times. The V and J genes are TRBV11-2 and TRBJ1-1; TRBD1 matches 7 bases. This CDR3 is 15 amino acids long. The germline V gene encodes CDR1 SGHAT and CDR2 FQNNGV. Trimming at V came to 5 bases and at J to 1 base, leaving 7 bases not matched to a gene. As DNA, the CDR3 is TGTGCCAGCAGCAACCGACAGGGAGCGAACACTGAAGCTTTCTTT. Residues: CASSNRQGANTEAFF.

The CDR3 reads CASGGFGTDTQYF. CDR3 nucleotides: TGTGCCAGCGGGGGCTTCGGCACAGATACGCAGTATTTT. The rearrangement joins TRBV25-1 to TRBJ2-3; possibly TRBD1 for D (6 bases). CDR1 and CDR2 (germline): MGHDK, SYGVNS. V was cut by 8 bases and J by 1 base, with 10 bases left in between. CDR3 length equals 13 residues.

This clone was picked up one time. The chain employs TRBV2 and TRBJ1-4; TRBD1 matches at 10 bases. The V gene's germline CDR1 is SNHLY and CDR2 FYNNEI. J gave up 8 bases and V 3 bases, and 9 bases lay outside the gene matches. CDR3 length equals 16 residues. This CDR3 reads CASSDRRGTGVEKLFF. The CDR3 bases are TGTGCCAGCAGTGATAGGAGAGGGACAGGGGTGGAAAAACTGTTTTTT. The full variable domain, with the rest looked up from reference TRBV2 and TRBJ1-4, is EPEVTQTPSHQVTQMGQEVILRCVPISNHLYFYWYRQILGQKVEFLVSFYNNEISEKSEIFDDQFSVERPDGSNFTLKIRSTKLEDSAMYFCASSDRRGTGVEKLFFGSGTQLSVL.

The chain couples TRBV6-1 to TRBJ2-5; tentative D call: TRBD2 (5 bases). CDR1 is MNHNS, CDR2 SASEGT, per germline. With 1 base removed from V and 9 bases from J, the gap between germline ends came to 15 bases. The CDR3 is 14 residues long. In DNA, the CDR3 is TGTGCCAGCAGTGAAGTGGGTAGTCCGGGGTCCCAGTACTTC. As protein: CASSEVGSPGSQYF.

This clone was counted once. The V gene is TRBV6-5, the J gene TRBJ2-1; the D gene is possibly TRBD2 (6 bases). Germline lookup yields CDR1 MNHEY and CDR2 SVGAGI. The CDR3 spans 15 residues. V lost 6 bases and J 2 bases, leaving 14 bases between the germline ends. The CDR3 sequence: CASRIGTGAYNEQFF. CDR3 DNA sequence: TGTGCCAGCAGAATTGGGACGGGGGCCTACAATGAGCAGTTCTTC.

The CDR3: CASSARGVGELFF. The CDR3 bases are TGTGCCAGCAGCGCACGGGGGGTCGGGGAGCTGTTTTTT. The V call is TRBV9, the J call TRBJ2-2; 7 bases are shared with TRBD2. V lost 3 bases to trimming and J lost 7 bases; unmatched junction nucleotides: 3. Germline V CDR1 and CDR2: SGDLS, YYNGEE. CDR3 length: 13 amino acids. Drawing the rest from reference TRBV9 and TRBJ2-2, the complete variable domain is DSGVTQTPKHLITATGQRVTLRCSPRSGDLSVYWYQQSLDQGLQFLIQYYNGEERAKGNILERFSAQQFPDLHSELNLSSLELGDSALYFCASSARGVGELFFGEGSRLTVL.